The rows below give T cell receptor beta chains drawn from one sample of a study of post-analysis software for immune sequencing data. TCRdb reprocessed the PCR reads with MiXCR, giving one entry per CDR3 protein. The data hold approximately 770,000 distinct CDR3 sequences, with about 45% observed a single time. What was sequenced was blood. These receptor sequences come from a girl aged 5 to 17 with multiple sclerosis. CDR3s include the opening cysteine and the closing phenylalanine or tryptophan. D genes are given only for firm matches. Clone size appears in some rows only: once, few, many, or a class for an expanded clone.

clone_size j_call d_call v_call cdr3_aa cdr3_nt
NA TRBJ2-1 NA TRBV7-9 CASSKGGSEQFF TGTGCCAGCAGCAAAGGTGGGTCGGAGCAGTTCTTC
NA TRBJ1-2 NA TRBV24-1 CATSDGDGVYGYTF TGTGCCACCAGTGATGGCGACGGAGTCTATGGCTACACCTTC
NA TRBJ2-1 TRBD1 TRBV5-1 CASSLSQGVNEQFF TGCGCCAGCAGCTTGTCACAGGGGGTGAATGAGCAGTTCTTC
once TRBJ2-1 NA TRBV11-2 CASSFPPRENNEQFF TGTGCCAGCAGCTTTCCCCCTAGGGAGAACAATGAGCAGTTCTTC
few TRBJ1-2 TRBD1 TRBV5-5 CASSPRDRQYGYTF TGTGCCAGCAGCCCACGGGACAGGCAATATGGCTACACCTTC
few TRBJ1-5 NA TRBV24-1 CATSERAQVYSNQPQHF TGTGCCACCAGTGAGCGCGCCCAGGTATATAGCAATCAGCCCCAGCATTTT
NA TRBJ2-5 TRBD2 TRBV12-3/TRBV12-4 CASSQPFPASGGYNEQYF TGTGCCAGCAGTCAACCCTTCCCCGCTAGCGGAGGCTACAATGAGCAGTACTTC
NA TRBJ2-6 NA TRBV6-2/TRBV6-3 CASRTGGSGANVLTF TGTGCCAGCAGGACAGGCGGCTCTGGGGCCAACGTCCTGACTTTC
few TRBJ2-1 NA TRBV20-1 CSARDYRRQSYNEQFF TGCAGTGCTAGAGATTACCGGCGGCAATCCTACAATGAGCAGTTCTTC
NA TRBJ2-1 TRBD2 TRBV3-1 CASSPAWREDYNEQFF TGTGCCAGCAGCCCGGCTTGGCGGGAGGACTACAATGAGCAGTTCTTC
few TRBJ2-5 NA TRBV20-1 CSAATGPSETQYF TGCAGTGCTGCAACAGGGCCTTCAGAGACCCAGTACTTC
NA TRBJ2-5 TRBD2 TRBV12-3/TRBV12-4 CATTLAGAGGTQYF TGTGCCACCACCTTAGCGGGAGCGGGTGGGACCCAGTACTTC
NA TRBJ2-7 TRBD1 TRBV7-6 CASSSRTGGIEQYF TGTGCCAGCAGCTCAAGGACAGGGGGAATCGAGCAGTACTTC
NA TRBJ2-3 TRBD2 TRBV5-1 CASSLFGTSGVGDTQYF TGCGCCAGCAGCTTGTTTGGGACTAGCGGCGTGGGAGATACGCAGTATTTT
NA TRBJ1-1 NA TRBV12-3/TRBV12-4 CASTLRPFGNTEAFF TGTGCCAGCACCTTGAGACCTTTCGGGAACACTGAAGCTTTCTTT
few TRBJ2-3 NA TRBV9 CASSAGASTDTQYF TGTGCCAGCAGCGCCGGGGCGAGCACAGATACGCAGTATTTT
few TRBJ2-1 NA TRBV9 CASSVDLAGEQFF TGTGCCAGCAGCGTAGACCTAGCCGGTGAGCAGTTCTTC
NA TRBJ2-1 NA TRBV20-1 CSARSGGRRDEQFF TGCAGTGCTCGGAGCGGAGGCCGGCGGGATGAGCAGTTCTTC
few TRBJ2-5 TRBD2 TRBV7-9 CASSLSSSGTSRETQYF TGTGCCAGCAGCTTAAGCTCCTCCGGGACTAGTCGGGAGACCCAGTACTTC
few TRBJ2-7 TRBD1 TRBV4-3 CASSLGTGAPSYEQYF TGCGCCAGCAGCCTGGGGACAGGGGCCCCCTCCTACGAGCAGTACTTC
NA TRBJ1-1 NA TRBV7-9 CASSLWGRNTEAFF TGTGCCAGCAGCTTATGGGGGAGGAACACTGAAGCTTTCTTT
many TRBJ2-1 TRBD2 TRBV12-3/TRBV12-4 CASSPRLAGPYNEQFF TGTGCCAGCAGCCCCCGACTAGCGGGGCCTTACAATGAGCAGTTCTTC
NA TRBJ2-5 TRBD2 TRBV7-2 CASRREDREQYF TGTGCCAGCCGGCGGGAGGACCGTGAGCAGTACTTC
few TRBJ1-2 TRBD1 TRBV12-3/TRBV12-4 CASSKQGNGYTF TGTGCCAGCAGCAAACAGGGGAATGGCTACACCTTC
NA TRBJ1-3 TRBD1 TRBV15 CATSTGQGMGSGNTIYF TGTGCCACCAGCACCGGACAGGGGATGGGGTCTGGAAACACCATATATTTT
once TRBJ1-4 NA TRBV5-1 CASSPTTGLNEKLFF TGCGCCAGCAGCCCTACGACAGGCCTTAATGAAAAACTGTTTTTT
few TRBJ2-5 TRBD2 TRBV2 CASMAGGPGTQYF TGTGCCAGCATGGCGGGAGGGCCCGGGACCCAGTACTTC